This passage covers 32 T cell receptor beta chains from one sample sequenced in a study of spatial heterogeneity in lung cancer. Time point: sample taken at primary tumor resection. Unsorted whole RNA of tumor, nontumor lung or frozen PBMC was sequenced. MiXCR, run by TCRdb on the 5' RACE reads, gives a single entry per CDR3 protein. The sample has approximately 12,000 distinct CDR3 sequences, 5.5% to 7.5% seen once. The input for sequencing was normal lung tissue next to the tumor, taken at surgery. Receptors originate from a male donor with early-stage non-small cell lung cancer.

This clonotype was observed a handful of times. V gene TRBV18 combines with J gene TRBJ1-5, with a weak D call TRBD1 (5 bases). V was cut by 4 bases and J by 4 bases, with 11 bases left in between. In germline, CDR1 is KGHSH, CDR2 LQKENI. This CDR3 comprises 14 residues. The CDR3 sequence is CASSLGEGNQPQHF. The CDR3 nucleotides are TGTGCCAGCTCACTGGGAGAGGGGAATCAGCCCCAGCATTTT.

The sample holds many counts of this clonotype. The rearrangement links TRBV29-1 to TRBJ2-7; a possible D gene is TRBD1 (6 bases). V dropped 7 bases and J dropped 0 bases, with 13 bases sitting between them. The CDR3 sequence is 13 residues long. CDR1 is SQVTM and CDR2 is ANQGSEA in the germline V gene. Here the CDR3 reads CSGTVPPSYEQYF. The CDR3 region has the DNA TGCAGCGGGACAGTACCTCCCTCCTACGAGCAGTACTTC.

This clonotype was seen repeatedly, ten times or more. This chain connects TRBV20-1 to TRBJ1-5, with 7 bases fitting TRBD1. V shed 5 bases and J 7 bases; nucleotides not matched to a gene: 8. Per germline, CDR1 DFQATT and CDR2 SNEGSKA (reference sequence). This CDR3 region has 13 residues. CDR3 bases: TGCAGTGCTCGAACAGGGGAAGGCCAGCCCCAGCATTTT. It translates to CSARTGEGQPQHF.

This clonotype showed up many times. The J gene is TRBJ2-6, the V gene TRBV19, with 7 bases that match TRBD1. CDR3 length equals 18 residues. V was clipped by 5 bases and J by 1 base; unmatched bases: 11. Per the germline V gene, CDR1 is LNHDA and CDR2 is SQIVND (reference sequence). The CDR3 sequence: CASSLQTGKGSGANVLTF. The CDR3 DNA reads TGTGCCAGTAGTCTCCAGACAGGGAAAGGGTCTGGGGCCAACGTCCTGACTTTC.

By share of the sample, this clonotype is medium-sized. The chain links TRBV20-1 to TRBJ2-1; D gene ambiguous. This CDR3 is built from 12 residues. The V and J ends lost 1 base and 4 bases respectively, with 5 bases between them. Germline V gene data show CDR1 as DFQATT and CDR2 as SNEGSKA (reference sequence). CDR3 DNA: TGCAGTGCTAGAGTCGGGTACAATGAGCAGTTCTTC. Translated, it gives CSARVGYNEQFF.

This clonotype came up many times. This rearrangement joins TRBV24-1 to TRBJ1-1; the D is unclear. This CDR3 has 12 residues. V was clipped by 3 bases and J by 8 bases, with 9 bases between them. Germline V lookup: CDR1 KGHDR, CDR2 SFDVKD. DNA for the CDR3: TGTGCCACCAGTGATGGGATGCGGGAAGCTTTCTTT. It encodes CATSDGMREAFF.

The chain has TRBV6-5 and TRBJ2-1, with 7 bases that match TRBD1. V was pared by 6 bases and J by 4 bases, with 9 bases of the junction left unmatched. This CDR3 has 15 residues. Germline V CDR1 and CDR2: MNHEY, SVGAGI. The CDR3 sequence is CASSPRGTSYNEQFF. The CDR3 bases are TGTGCCAGCAGCCCCAGGGGGACATCTTACAATGAGCAGTTCTTC.

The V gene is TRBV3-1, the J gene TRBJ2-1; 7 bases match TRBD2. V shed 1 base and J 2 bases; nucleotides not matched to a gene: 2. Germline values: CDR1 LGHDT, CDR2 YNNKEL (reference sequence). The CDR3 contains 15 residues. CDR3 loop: CASSQGGLPYNEQFF. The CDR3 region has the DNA TGTGCCAGCAGCCAAGGGGGACTACCCTACAATGAGCAGTTCTTC.

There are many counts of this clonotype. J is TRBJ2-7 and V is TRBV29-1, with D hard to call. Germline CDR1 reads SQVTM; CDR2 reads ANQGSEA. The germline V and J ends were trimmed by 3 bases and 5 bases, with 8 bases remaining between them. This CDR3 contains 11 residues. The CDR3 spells CSVDINDEQYF. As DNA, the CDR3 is TGCAGCGTTGACATTAACGACGAGCAGTACTTC.

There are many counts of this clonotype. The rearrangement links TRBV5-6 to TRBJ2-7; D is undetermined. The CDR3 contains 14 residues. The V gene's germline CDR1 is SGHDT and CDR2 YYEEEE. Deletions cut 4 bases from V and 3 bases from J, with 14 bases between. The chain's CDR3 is CASSVRSRSYEQYF. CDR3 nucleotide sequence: TGTGCCAGCAGCGTACGGTCTAGGAGCTACGAGCAGTACTTC.

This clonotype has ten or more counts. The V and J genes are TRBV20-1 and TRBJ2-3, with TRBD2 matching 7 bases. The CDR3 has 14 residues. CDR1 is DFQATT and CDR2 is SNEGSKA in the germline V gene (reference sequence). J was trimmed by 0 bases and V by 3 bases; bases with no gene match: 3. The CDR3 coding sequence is TGCAGTGCTAGCGGGAGGCTTAGCACAGATACGCAGTATTTT. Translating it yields CSASGRLSTDTQYF.

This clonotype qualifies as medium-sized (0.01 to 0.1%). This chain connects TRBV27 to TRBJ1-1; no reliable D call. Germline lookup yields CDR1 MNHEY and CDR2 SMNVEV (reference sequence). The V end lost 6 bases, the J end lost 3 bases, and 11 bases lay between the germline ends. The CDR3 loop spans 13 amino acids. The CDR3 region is CASSHQWDTEAFF. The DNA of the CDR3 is TGTGCCAGCAGCCATCAATGGGACACTGAAGCTTTCTTT.

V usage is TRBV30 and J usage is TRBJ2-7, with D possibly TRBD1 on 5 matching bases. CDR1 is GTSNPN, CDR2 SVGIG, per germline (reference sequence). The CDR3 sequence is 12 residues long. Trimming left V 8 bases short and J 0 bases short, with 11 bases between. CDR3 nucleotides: TGTGCCCAGCAGGGCAGCTCCTACGAGCAGTACTTC. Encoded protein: CAQQGSSYEQYF.

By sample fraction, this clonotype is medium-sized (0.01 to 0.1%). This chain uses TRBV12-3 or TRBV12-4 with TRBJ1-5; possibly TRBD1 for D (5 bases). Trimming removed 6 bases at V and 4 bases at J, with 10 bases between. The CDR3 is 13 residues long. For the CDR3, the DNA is TGTGCCAGCAGACCTACAGGAAATCAGCCCCAGCATTTT. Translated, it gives CASRPTGNQPQHF.

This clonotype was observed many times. The CDR3 loop is CASSVAGANYGYTF. DNA for the CDR3: TGTGCCAGCAGCGTAGCTGGGGCTAACTATGGCTACACCTTC. The chain has TRBV9 and TRBJ1-2; no reliable D call. CDR1 SGDLS and CDR2 YYNGEE come from the germline V gene. There are 14 residues in the CDR3. V was clipped by 0 bases and J by 0 bases, with 6 bases between them.

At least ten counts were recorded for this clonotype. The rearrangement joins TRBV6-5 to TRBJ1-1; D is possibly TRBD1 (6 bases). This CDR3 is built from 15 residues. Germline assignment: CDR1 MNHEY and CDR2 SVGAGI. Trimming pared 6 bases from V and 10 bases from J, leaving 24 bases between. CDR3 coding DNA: TGTGCCAGCAGCTCGCGGGGGGCCGGAACAGGACGAGCTTTCTTT. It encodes CASSSRGAGTGRAFF.

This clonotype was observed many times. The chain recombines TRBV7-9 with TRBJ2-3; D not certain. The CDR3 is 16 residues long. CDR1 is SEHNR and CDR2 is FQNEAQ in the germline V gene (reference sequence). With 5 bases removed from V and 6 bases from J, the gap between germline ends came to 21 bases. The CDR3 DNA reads TGTGCCAGCAGCCCCTTAGGAAAGACGGGCGTGGATACGCAGTATTTT. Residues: CASSPLGKTGVDTQYF.

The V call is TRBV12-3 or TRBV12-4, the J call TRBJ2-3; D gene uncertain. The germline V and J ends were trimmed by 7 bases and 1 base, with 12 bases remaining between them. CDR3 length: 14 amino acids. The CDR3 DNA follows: TGTGCCAGCACCCGGACCAGACGCACAGATACGCAGTATTTT. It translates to CASTRTRRTDTQYF.

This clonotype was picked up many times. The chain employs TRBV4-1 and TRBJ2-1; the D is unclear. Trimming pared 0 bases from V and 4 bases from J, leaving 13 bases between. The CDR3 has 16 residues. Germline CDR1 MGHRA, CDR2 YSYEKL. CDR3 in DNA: TGCGCCAGCAGCCAAGATCCGGGCAGGCGATACAATGAGCAGTTCTTC. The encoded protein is CASSQDPGRRYNEQFF.

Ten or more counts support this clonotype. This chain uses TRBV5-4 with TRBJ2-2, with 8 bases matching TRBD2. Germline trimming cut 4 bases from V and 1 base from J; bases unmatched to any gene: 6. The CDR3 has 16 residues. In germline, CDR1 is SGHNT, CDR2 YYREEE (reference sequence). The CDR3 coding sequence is TGTGCCAGCAGCCTCCGCGGGGGGCAGAACACCGGGGAGCTGTTTTTT. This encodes CASSLRGGQNTGELFF.

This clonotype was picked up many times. This chain's CDR3 is CASSLRENQPQHF. Here the CDR3 DNA reads TGTGCCAGCAGCTTACGGGAGAATCAGCCCCAGCATTTT. J is TRBJ1-5 and V is TRBV7-2, with D unresolved. CDR1 and CDR2 from the germline V gene are SGHTA and FQGNSA. Trimming shortened V by 2 bases and J by 4 bases, and 6 bases separated the two germline ends. The CDR3 totals 13 residues.

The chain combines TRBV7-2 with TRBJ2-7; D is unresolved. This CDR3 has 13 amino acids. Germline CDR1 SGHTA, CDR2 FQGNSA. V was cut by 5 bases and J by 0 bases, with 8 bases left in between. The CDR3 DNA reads TGTGCCAGCAGCGTCCAGAGCTCCTACGAGCAGTACTTC. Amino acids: CASSVQSSYEQYF.

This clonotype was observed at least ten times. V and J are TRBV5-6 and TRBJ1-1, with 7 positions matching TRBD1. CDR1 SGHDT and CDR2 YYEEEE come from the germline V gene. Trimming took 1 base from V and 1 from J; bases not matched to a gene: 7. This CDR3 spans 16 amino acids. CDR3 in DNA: TGTGCCAGCAGCTTGAAACAGGGGATAGGGAACACTGAAGCTTTCTTT. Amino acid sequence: CASSLKQGIGNTEAFF.

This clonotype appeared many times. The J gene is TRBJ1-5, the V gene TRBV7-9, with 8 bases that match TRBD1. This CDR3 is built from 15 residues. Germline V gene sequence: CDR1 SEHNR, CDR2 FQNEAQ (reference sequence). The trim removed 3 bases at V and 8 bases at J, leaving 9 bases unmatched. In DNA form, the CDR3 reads TGTGCCAGCAGCTTCAGTGGACAGGGTGGGGAGCCCCAGCATTTT. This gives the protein CASSFSGQGGEPQHF.

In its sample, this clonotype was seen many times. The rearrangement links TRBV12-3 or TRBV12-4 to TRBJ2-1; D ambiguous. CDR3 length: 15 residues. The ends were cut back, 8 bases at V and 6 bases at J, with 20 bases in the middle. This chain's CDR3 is CASAAPASWGNEQFF. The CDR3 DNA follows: TGTGCCAGCGCTGCACCAGCGAGCTGGGGCAATGAGCAGTTCTTC.

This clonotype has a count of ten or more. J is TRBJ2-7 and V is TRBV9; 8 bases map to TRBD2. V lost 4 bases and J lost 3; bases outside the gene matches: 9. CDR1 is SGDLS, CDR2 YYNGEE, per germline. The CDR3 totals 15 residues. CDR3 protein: CASSPWEAGGYEQYF. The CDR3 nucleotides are TGTGCCAGCAGCCCTTGGGAGGCGGGAGGCTACGAGCAGTACTTC.

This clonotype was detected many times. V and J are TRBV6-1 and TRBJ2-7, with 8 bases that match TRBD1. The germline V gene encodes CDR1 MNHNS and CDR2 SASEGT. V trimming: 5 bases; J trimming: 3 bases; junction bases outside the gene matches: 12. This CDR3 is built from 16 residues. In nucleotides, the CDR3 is TGTGCCAGCAGTACCTACGGTACAGGGGGAAACTACGAGCAGTACTTC. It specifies CASSTYGTGGNYEQYF.

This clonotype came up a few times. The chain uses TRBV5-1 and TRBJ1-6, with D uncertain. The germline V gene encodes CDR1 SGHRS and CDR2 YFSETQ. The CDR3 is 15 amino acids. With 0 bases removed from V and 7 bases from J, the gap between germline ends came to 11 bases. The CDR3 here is CASSLEGSRNSPLHF. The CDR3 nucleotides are TGCGCCAGCAGCTTGGAGGGATCTCGGAATTCACCCCTCCACTTT. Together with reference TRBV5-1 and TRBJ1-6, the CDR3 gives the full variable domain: KAGVTQTPRYLIKTRGQQVTLSCSPISGHRSVSWYQQTPGQGLQFLFEYFSETQRNKGNFPGRFSGRQFSNSRSEMNVSTLELGDSALYLCASSLEGSRNSPLHFGNGTRLTVT.

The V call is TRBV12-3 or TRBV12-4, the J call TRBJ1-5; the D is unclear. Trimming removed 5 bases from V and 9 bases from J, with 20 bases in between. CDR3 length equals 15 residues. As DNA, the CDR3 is TGTGCCAGCAGTATTGAGCAGCGAGGTCCAGGGCCCCAGCATTTT. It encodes CASSIEQRGPGPQHF.

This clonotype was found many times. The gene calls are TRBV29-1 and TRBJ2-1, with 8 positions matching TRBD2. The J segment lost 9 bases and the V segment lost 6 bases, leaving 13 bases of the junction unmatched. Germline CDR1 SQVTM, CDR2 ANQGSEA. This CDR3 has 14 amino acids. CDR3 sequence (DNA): TGCAGCGTCGAAAAGGGACTAGTTACTGGTGAGCAGTTCTTC. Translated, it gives CSVEKGLVTGEQFF.

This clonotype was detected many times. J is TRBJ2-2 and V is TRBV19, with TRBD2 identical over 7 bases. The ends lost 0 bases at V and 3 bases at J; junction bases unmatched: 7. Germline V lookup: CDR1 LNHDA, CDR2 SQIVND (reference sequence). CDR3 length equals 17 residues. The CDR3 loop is CASSIDKAGVHTGELFF. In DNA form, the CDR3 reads TGTGCCAGTAGTATAGATAAGGCGGGAGTGCACACCGGGGAGCTGTTTTTT.

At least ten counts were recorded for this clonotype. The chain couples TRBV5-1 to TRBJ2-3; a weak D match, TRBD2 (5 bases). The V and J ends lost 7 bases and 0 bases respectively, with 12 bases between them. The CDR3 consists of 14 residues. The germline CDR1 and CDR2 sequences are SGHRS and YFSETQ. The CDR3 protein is CASAAGTSTDTQYF. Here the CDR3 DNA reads TGCGCCAGCGCCGCGGGTACGAGCACAGATACGCAGTATTTT. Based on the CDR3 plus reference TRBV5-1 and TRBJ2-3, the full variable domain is KAGVTQTPRYLIKTRGQQVTLSCSPISGHRSVSWYQQTPGQGLQFLFEYFSETQRNKGNFPGRFSGRQFSNSRSEMNVSTLELGDSALYLCASAAGTSTDTQYFGPGTRLTVL.